These T cell receptor beta chains were read from a single sample in a study of PD-1 blockade in classical Hodgkin lymphoma. The repertoire was sequenced with immunoSEQ multiplex PCR; TCRdb's copy has only in-frame clones and lacks some. The data show fewer than 40,000 clones, more than 85% seen once. The specimen was CD4+ T cells from blood. These receptors all stem from a human donor with classical Hodgkin lymphoma. Each CDR3 is given with its conserved first and last residue. The D gene is left open where the match is weak. Only some rows state a clone size, as once, few, many or a class for expanded clones.

V: TRBV9; J: TRBJ2-3; size: once; D: NA; DNA: TGTGCCAGCAGAAGGCAGGGGTCCCCGTTGAATACGCAGTATTTT; CDR3: CASRRQGSPLNTQYF
V: TRBV27; J: TRBJ1-2; size: NA; D: TRBD1; DNA: TGTGCCAGCAGCCCGGGACAGGGGACTTCTGGCTACACCTTC; CDR3: CASSPGQGTSGYTF
V: TRBV12-2; J: TRBJ1-1; size: NA; D: NA; DNA: TGTGCAAGTCGCTCGTTACAGACAGGGTGGAGCACTGAAGCTTTCTTT; CDR3: CASRSLQTGWSTEAFF
V: TRBV28; J: TRBJ1-2; size: NA; D: TRBD1; DNA: TGTGCCAGCAGCCTTGACAGGGGGGAAGGCTATGGCTACACCTTC; CDR3: CASSLDRGEGYGYTF
V: TRBV7-2; J: TRBJ2-4; size: NA; D: TRBD1; DNA: TGTGCCAGCAGCGGGACAGGGTGGGACAAAAACATTCAGTACTTC; CDR3: CASSGTGWDKNIQYF
V: TRBV5-1; J: TRBJ1-1; size: NA; D: TRBD1; DNA: TGCGCCAGCAGCGCTACAGGGGGCGGCCAGAACACTGAAGCTTTCTTT; CDR3: CASSATGGGQNTEAFF
V: TRBV5-6; J: TRBJ2-6; size: NA; D: TRBD1; DNA: TGTGCCAGCAGCCAGCTCGGACAGGGGGCGTTAGGGGCCAACGTCCTGACTTTC; CDR3: CASSQLGQGALGANVLTF
V: TRBV11-2; J: TRBJ2-3; size: NA; D: NA; DNA: TGTGCCAGCAGCTTATTTACGGGGGCCCTCGGGGCAGATACGCAGTATTTT; CDR3: CASSLFTGALGADTQYF
V: TRBV7-6; J: TRBJ2-7; size: NA; D: NA; DNA: TGTGCCAGCAGCTTAGAGGGGGCCTACGAGCAGTACTTC; CDR3: CASSLEGAYEQYF
V: TRBV7-7; J: TRBJ1-4; size: NA; D: NA; DNA: TGTGCCAGCGCGACAGCTATCGGAGAAAAACTGTTTTTT; CDR3: CASATAIGEKLFF
V: TRBV16; J: TRBJ2-5; size: NA; D: NA; DNA: TGTGCCAGCAGCCAAGGGCAGGGTGTTCGAGAGACCCAGTACTTC; CDR3: CASSQGQGVRETQYF
V: TRBV11-2; J: TRBJ2-5; size: NA; D: NA; DNA: TGTGCCAGCAGCTTAGTAACCCGGCGGGGAGAGACCCAGTACTTC; CDR3: CASSLVTRRGETQYF